The entry below gives a single T cell receptor (beta chain) sequence along with its context. Its antigen is undetermined. The germline CDR1 and CDR2 sequences are SQVTM and ANQGSEA. V was trimmed by 3 bases and J by 8 bases, leaving 13 bases between them. There are 13 residues in the CDR3. This record comes from a study of T cell responses to AZD1222 COVID-19 vaccine. General study results and limits: Repertoires were obtained solely post-peak T cell response. Close to half of all spike-specific TCRs reportedly target regions of the variants that are unmutated. Rises in breadth and depth of Spike-specific TCRs came after two AZD1222 doses. Donors in the cohort were predominantly white British and more often female, and clonal diversity was possibly underestimated.

Here immunoSEQ multiplex PCR was the method, and the copy in TCRdb shows in-frame clones only, minus some. The sample shows some 96,000 clones, about 88% of them seen only once. V and J are TRBV29-1 and TRBJ1-4; no clear D gene. The sequence was collected from an adult in good health. This material consisted of peripheral blood, taken on day 0 of AZD1222 vaccination. CDR3 nucleotides: TGCAGCGTTGATAGCGGAGTGGGAGAAAAACTGTTTTTT. Its translation: CSVDSGVGEKLFF.